This T cell receptor beta chain comes out of a study of cytomegalovirus exposure and HLA in healthy donors (dated by TCRdb to about 2017). About the study as a whole: In an earlier analysis of some 550 of the donors, 276 Gb of sequence data and 95 million to 130 million unique TCR beta sequences from about 179 million T cells were reported. The aim of the study was to test whether cataloging public T cell receptors could identify signatures of past pathogen exposure. A later analysis re-analyzed previously published TCR beta repertoires from approximately 700 donors and added high-resolution HLA genotyping to study TCR occurrence patterns. The number of typed donors differed by locus: about 620-640 for A, B, C, DRB1 and DQB1; 500 to 550 for DQA1; around 610 for DPA1; and about 470 for DPB1. Alongside the repertoire data, information on donor age, sex, ethnicity and CMV serostatus was compiled. In the later analysis, no new phenotypic data were used to find candidate immune exposures; instead, reliance was placed on TCR beta sequences and their occurrence across donors. The genetic ancestry cluster associated with self-reported Caucasian donors included around four fifths of the 300 to 400 genotyped donors. The T cell repertoires of 550 to 850 subjects were profiled by immunosequencing and related to cytomegalovirus serostatus. Roughly 310 gigabases of sequencing data and 70 million to 100 million unique TCR sequences were included in an early release covering over 600 HLA-typed donors. In addition to the first cohort of roughly 670 subjects, a separate validation cohort of around 110 different subjects was used. To predict cytomegalovirus infection status, the study combined high-throughput TCR immunosequencing, statistical association of individual TCRs with disease status, and machine learning. Because of strong linkage in the cohort, a few DR-DQ haplotypes were treated as single units for association and clustering. Both class I and class II loci were covered by HLA typing, at four-digit resolution. An earlier analysis of 587 of the donors used high-throughput TCR beta sequencing to judge whether each TCR beta V gene segment behaved as functional or pseudogenic. Across under 500 genotyped donors of the cohort, an average of about 240,000 unique TCR beta nucleotide sequences per donor were sequenced, and about a sixth of those sequences were non-productive. Every discovery cohort repertoire had been produced on one sequencing platform. Genome-wide SNP genotypes for about 55% of the roughly 670 donors were used in a later genetic analysis, which treated that subset as a discovery cohort.

The CDR3 numbers 16 residues from cysteine through phenylalanine. This entry keeps only the CDR3 DNA: 48 bases, framed from base 1. At the junction V is shortened by 2 bases and J by 1 base, with 11 bases in between. Based on the germline V gene, the CDR1 and CDR2 sequences are KGHSH and LQKENI. The cohort comprised 550 to 700 healthy bone marrow donors. At the time of sampling, all cohort members were nominally healthy, though unrecorded immune exposures were likely present. The donor was CMV seropositive and was included in the group of around 300 seropositive cohort members. A peripheral blood sample was collected from each donor, and TCR beta sequencing was performed on peripheral blood mononuclear cells. Genomic DNA was extracted from the blood cell samples with the Qiagen DNeasy Blood Extraction Kit. The library was made by the immunoSEQ multiplex PCR assay. The multiplex PCR relied on a mix of 60 forward primers for TCR Vbeta segments and 13 reverse primers for TCR Jbeta segments. The CDR3 region of rearranged TCR beta genes was amplified from genomic DNA with a multiplex PCR assay. The amplified TCR beta libraries were sequenced on the Illumina HiSeq System as 87-base-pair reads. The authors' pipeline ran thus. A later analysis tallied 70 million to 100 million unique TCR beta chains across the 666 repertoires, and approximately 9.9 million of those chains were shared by two or more donors. Raw reads were error-corrected and collapsed into unique sequences with a nearest-neighbor algorithm that merged closely related sequences to remove PCR and sequencing errors. V, D and J gene segments were assigned by aligning CDR3 sequences to IMGT reference sequences. For a sequence to be retained, a match of at least six nucleotides to both a V gene segment and a J gene segment was required. Rearrangements were called productive when the CDR3 lacked stop codons and stayed in frame with V and J; all others were non-productive. Following IMGT convention, CDR3 was defined as the stretch from the second conserved V-encoded cysteine up to the conserved J-encoded phenylalanine. The earlier analysis of about 570 of the donors excluded any sequence lacking an unambiguous match to a single V gene segment. In an earlier analysis of 450 to 700 of the donors, V segments were called functional above 56.7% productive rearrangements and were called segregating when the between-donor standard deviation exceeded 5%. A statistical classification framework was built to diagnose cytomegalovirus status from the catalog of TCR beta chain sequences. In a later analysis, TCR nucleotide sequences were compared against IMGT/GENE-DB human TR gene sequences so that V and J genes could be assigned. A later analysis assigned CDR3 sequences and most-parsimonious VDJ recombination scenarios with the TCRdist pipeline. In a later analysis, each TCR beta chain was defined by its CDR3 amino acid sequence together with its V-gene family, and reads without a unique V-gene family were excluded. To address suspected cross-contamination and a sequencing artifact, a later analysis removed a few hundred highly shared, low-generation-probability nucleotide sequences. In a later analysis, a clonal expansion index for each public chain was calculated from normalized within-repertoire ranks of inferred template counts. Generation probabilities in a later analysis came from a VDJ recombination model fitted to out-of-frame rearrangements, and those results were checked against IGoR. A later analysis scored TCR-TCR, TCR-HLA and TCR-CMV co-occurrence with hypergeometric tests, applying a repertoire-size bias correction to TCR pairs. In a later analysis, false discovery rates were estimated by permuting HLA or CMV assignments 20 times. In a later analysis, co-occurring TCRs were grouped using DBSCAN, and TCRdist sequence similarity was added for clustering within HLA-allele-positive subsets. Repertoires with fewer than 30,000 or more than 120,000 public chains were left out of co-occurrence clustering, as were a few repertoires with anomalous nucleotide sharing. Held by TCRdb, this immuneACCESS table contains in-frame sequences only and omits some clones. Under half of the omission traces to an unresolved V gene where checked; the cause of the rest is unknown. V, J and clone size are those of that table, while D and trimming were read from the DNA. The sample contains about 190,000 clones, over 70% of them found a single time. The ten most abundant clones make up 2.1% of the sample.

About this clone itself: No antigen is known for it. Qualities for individual bases were not recorded, and no much larger clone is one base off.

The investigation overall reported the following: While some public TCRs were present in many individuals, most TCR sequences turned up only very rarely across donors. Several of the top co-occurrence clusters appeared to be linked to parvovirus B19, influenza, CMV and Epstein-Barr virus, according to a later analysis. CMV serostatus was the only immune exposure information available for the cohort. In a later analysis, most CMV-associated TCR beta chains were found to appear HLA-restricted, with HLA associations seemingly driven largely by CMV exposure. In a later genetic analysis, a missense DCLRE1C variant was associated with V-gene and J-gene trimming of TCR beta chains, and the association was replicated in an independent cohort. In a later analysis, the rate of TCR association differed among HLA loci, with DRB1 alleles having the most associated TCRs and HLA-C alleles having the fewest. About 17 rarely observed V segments, including chromosome 9 orphons, were excluded from the earlier analysis of approximately 600 of the donors because counts were too low. Three of the identified cytomegalovirus-associated TCR beta chains were confirmed in vitro to be specific for cytomegalovirus antigens. An earlier analysis of around 500 of the donors showed that most TCR beta V segments appeared in productive rearrangements either about 87% or about 30% of the time, which broadly matched IMGT annotations. The 87-base-pair reads could not distinguish some IMGT-functional V segments, including TRBV6-2 and TRBV6-3, so those segments were excluded. A cluster of highly shared sequence variants was judged likely to be a technical artifact of the sequencing pipeline. Because HLA typing was missing for some donors at each locus, association tests included only the typed subset. Sequencing depth was assumed to be roughly uniform across donors in the presence/absence analyses, though that assumption may not hold. Only TCR beta chains were sequenced in this cohort, and the absence of alpha or paired-chain data limited detectable features. When HLA alleles, especially DR and DQ, strongly co-occurred, attributing TCR associations to individual alleles was difficult. In a later genetic analysis, fewer N-insertions in productive TCRs were reported among donors in an Asian-associated ancestry cluster than the roughly 710-donor mean. The study gave a list of 150 to 200 TCR beta chains associated with cytomegalovirus. Correlated functional status among segregating V segments might be attributable to linkage disequilibrium, but an unknown experimental factor could not be ruled out. A further reported finding was that TCR beta sequences accurately predicted the HLA-A and HLA-B alleles for most subjects in the first cohort. At a false discovery rate of 0.05, a later analysis linked roughly 17,000 TCR beta sequences to specific HLA alleles. Cytomegalovirus status was reported to be diagnosed by the classifier with high specificity and sensitivity in both the original and validation cohorts. Compared with equally common non-associated chains, HLA-associated TCR beta chains in a later analysis were more clonally expanded and had lower generation probabilities. The authors suggested that the approach could potentially be extended to other disease states and immunological phenotypes.

The specimen sequenced was PBMCs. This sequence was found in a woman aged 18-30 years in good health and CMV-seropositive. The sequence joins TRBV18 to TRBJ2-2; 6 matching bases give a weak D call of TRBD1. The CDR3 here reads CASSPARTVNTGELFF. The bases are TGTGCCAGCTCACCAGCCCGGACAGTGAACACCGGGGAGCTGTTTTTT.